This TCR beta chain was identified during a study of shared clonotypes between healthy human individuals. Each PCR replicate from the sorted subsets contained about 200 ng DNA, which is around 30,000 T cell genomes. TCRdb's copy holds only in-frame clones and misses some; the assay was immunoSEQ multiplex PCR. The sample has around 2,100,000 clones, about 95% seen once. Overall study results and limits: Around 4.7% of naive CD4 clonotypes were shared across a few donors.

With respect to this clone: The antigen remains undetermined.

Naive CD8 populations comprised CD45RO-negative cells positively selected for CCR7, excluding terminally differentiated effector memory CD45RA+ cells. The study drew its donors from healthy HIV-negative adults without recent acute infections or vaccinations. Germline CDR1 is SEHNR and CDR2 is FQNEAQ (reference sequence). Deletions cut 3 bases from V and 1 base from J, with 13 bases between. This CDR3 is built from 15 residues. The TCR was taken from a man between 18 and 29 years old in good health. The chain couples TRBV7-9 to TRBJ2-7, with D possibly matching TRBD2 (6 bases). The sample comprised naive CD8+ T cells sorted from blood. CDR3 bases: TGTGCCAGCAGCTTGGAGGGCTTCAGGTCCTACGAGCAGTACTTC. Translating it yields CASSLEGFRSYEQYF. The full variable domain, rest sourced from reference TRBV7-9 and TRBJ2-7, is DTGVSQNPRHKITKRGQNVTFRCDPISEHNRLYWYRQTLGQGPEFLTYFQNEAQLEKSRLLSDRFSAERPKGSFSTLEIQRTEQGDSAMYLCASSLEGFRSYEQYFGPGTRLTVT.